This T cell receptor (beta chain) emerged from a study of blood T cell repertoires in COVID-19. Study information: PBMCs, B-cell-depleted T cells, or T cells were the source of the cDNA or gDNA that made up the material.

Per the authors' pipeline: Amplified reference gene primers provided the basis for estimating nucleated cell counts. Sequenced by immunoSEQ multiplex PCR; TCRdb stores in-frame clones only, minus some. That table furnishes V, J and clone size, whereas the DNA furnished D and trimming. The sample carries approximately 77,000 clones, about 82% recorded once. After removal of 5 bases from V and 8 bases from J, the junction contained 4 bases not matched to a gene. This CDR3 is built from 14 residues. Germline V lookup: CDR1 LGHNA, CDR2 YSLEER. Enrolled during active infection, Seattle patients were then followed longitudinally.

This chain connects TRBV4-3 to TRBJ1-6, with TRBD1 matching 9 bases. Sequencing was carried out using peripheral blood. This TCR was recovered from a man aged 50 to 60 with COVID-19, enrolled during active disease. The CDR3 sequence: CASSSDRGYSPLHF. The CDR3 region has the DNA TGCGCCAGCAGCTCGGACAGGGGCTATTCACCCCTCCACTTT.